This record looks at one T cell receptor beta chain sequence and its context. Its antigen is currently not known. Base qualities are not provided; no much larger clone lies one nucleotide away. This sample was sequenced with an Illumina NovaSeq 6000. Using 5'RACE with constant-segment primers, TCRalpha and TCRbeta cDNA libraries were constructed, with sample barcodes and unique molecular identifiers added in the process. Trizol reagent was used to extract RNA from every sample. Library amplification was performed in two PCR steps, and a second sample barcode and Illumina TruSeq adapters were introduced in the second step. The libraries were sequenced on an Illumina NovaSeq using 2 x 150 bp paired-end reads. As for how the authors treated the data: Demultiplexing of reads and collapsing into UMI-guided consensus sequences were performed with migec v1.2.7. Using mixcr v2.1.11, the UMI consensuses were aligned to TRA and TRB V and J templates and assembled into clonotypes. Expanded or contracted clonotypes were those called significant by both edgeR and NoisET, with noise models trained on biological replicates. For edgeR calls, a false discovery rate-adjusted p below 0.01 and a log2 fold-change threshold of 1 were applied. As an exploratory analysis of dynamics, max-normalized trajectories of the 1000 most abundant clonotypes were examined with PCA combined with hierarchical clustering. Each responding clone was given a CD4 or CD8 phenotype based on the CD4+ and CD8+ repertoires, which had been sequenced separately. TCRdb reanalyzed the raw reads on its own, using fastp at Q25 for trimming and MiXCR for clone calling, and kept in-frame beta chains. Rows matching on CDR3 protein sequence are summarized as one entry with the most common DNA and genes. The authors' filters were not applied to this entry. This sample gives some 150,000 distinct CDR3 sequences in total; 20% to 25% of them show up just once. The ten largest clones add up to roughly a quarter of the sample.

Ficoll-Paque density gradient centrifugation was the method used to isolate PBMCs. Counted from cysteine to phenylalanine, this CDR3 has 14 amino acids. Only CDR3 DNA is held: 42 bases, read in frame from base 1. V is clipped by 8 bases and J by 0 bases, and the sequence between their germline boundaries is 13 bases long. The data belong to a study of T-cell memory formation after mild COVID-19 (dated by TCRdb to about 2021). About the investigation overall: TCR sequence clusters from the two donors were found to be largely donor specific. The cohort was made up of two young adult volunteers, one female and one male, who were previously healthy. T-cell clones expanding and contracting after mild COVID-19 in two donors were tracked by longitudinal TCRalpha and TCRbeta repertoire sequencing. Broad study findings and their caveats: Clones contracting from day 15 to 85 had balanced CD4/CD8 phenotypes, while a second wave expanding from day 15 to 37 was biased towards CD4+. The study included only two mild cases, and larger cohorts that include severe cases with pre-infection samples were judged to be necessary. Contracting CD4+ clones were located mainly in the CM and EM memory subsets, whereas CD8+ clones were found to be enriched in EMRA. The second-wave clones that peaked on day 37 were not confirmed to be SARS-CoV-2 specific. The detection of some responding clones in pre-infection memory suggests that pre-existing cross-reactive memory T cells joined the SARS-CoV-2 response.

The source material was PBMCs or a T cell subset sorted from them (not recorded which). In this chain, TRBV12-3 or TRBV12-4 is recombined with TRBJ1-1; confidence is insufficient to name the D gene. This receptor was identified in an adult woman who had mild COVID-19 (a few samples of this study predate the infection). The sample titles of this study are shuffled in the database, so cell type and time point are left out; the donor was told from shared clones. The CDR3 here reads CASSRGLVNTEAFF. The DNA sequence reads TGTGCCAGCTCTCGAGGCTTGGTGAACACTGAAGCTTTCTTT.